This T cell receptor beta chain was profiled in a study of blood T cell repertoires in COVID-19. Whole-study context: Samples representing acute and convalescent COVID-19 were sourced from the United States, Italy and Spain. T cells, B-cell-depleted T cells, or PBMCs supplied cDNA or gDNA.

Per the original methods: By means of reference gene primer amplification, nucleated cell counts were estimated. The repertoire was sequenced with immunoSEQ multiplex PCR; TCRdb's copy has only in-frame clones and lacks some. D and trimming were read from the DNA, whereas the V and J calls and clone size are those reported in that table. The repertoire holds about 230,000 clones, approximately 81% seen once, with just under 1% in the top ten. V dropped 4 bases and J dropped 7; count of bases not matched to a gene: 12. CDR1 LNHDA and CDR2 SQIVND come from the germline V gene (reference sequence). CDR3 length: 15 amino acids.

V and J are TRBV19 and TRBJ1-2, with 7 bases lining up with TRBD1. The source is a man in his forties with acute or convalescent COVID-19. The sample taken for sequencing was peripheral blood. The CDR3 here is CASSTRDREGAGYTF. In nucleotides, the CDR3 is TGTGCCAGTAGTACCCGGGACCGGGAGGGGGCTGGCTACACCTTC. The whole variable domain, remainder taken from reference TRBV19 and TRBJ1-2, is DGGITQSPKYLFRKEGQNVTLSCEQNLNHDAMYWYRQDPGQGLRLIYYSQIVNDFQKGDIAEGYSVSREKKESFPLTVTSAQKNPTAFYLCASSTRDREGAGYTFGSGTRLTVV.